The present entry profiles one T cell receptor (beta chain) with its context. The antigen is undetermined. This table comes from immunoSEQ multiplex PCR, and its TCRdb copy is limited to in-frame clones, with some not included. The sample lists roughly 73,000 clones; 85% to 90% were seen once. The data derive from a study of OX40 agonist ivuxolimab in advanced cancers. Study background: All patients had ivuxolimab intravenously every 2 weeks at 0.01 to 10 mg/kg. Mean age approximately 55 years, range 23 to 79; about 81% male. Regarding the study as a whole: Specificity for antigen went undetermined in the expanded peripheral T cells.

Germline CDR1 and CDR2: LNHDA and SQIVND (reference sequence). The CDR3 spans 14 residues. Trimming took 4 bases from V and 5 from J; bases not matched to a gene: 3. The chain carries TRBV19 and TRBJ1-4; 8 bases align to TRBD1. The receptor was isolated from an adult with an advanced solid tumor such as melanoma, head and neck, liver or kidney cancer. This sample comprised CD4+ or CD8+ T cells sorted from blood, obtained in a trial of the OX40 agonist ivuxolimab. Here the CDR3 reads CASSTGGANEKLFF. In DNA, the CDR3 is TGTGCCAGTAGTACAGGGGGCGCAAATGAAAAACTGTTTTTT.